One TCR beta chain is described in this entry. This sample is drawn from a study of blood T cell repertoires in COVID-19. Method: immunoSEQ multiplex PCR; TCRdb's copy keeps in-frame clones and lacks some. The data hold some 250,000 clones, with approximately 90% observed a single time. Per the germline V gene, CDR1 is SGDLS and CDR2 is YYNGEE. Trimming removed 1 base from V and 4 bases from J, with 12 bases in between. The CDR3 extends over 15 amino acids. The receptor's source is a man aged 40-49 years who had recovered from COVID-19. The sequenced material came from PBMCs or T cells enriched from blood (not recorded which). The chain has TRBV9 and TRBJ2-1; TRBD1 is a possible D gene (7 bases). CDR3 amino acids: CASSVSQGGYNEQFF. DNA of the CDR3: TGTGCCAGCAGCGTAAGCCAGGGGGGTTACAATGAGCAGTTCTTC.